A selection of T cell receptor beta chains follows, all from one sample in a study of blood T cells in healthy people across ages. TCRdb analysed the 5' RACE reads with MiXCR anew, one entry per CDR3 protein. Of 1.4 million to 1.5 million distinct CDR3 sequences listed, around 42% are singletons. Material: blood. These TCRs come from a woman aged 18-30 years in good health. Both conserved end residues are part of each CDR3. Each record gives: D gene, clone size, J gene, V gene, CDR3 DNA, CDR3 protein. A D gene is named only where the DNA matches it firmly. Not all rows give a size; the values are once, few, many and, for expanded clones, a class.

>TRBD1|-|TRBJ1-2|TRBV5-1
TGCGCCAGCAGCTTCTCACCGGGACAGGGCGAATTTTATGGCTACACCTTC
CASSFSPGQGEFYGYTF
>-|-|TRBJ2-7|TRBV27
TGTGCCAGCAGTCGTCACAGGGACGAGCAGTACTTC
CASSRHRDEQYF
>TRBD2|-|TRBJ2-5|TRBV9
TGTGCCAGCAGCGTCCTGGGGACTAGCGGTTACCAAGAGACCCAGTACTTC
CASSVLGTSGYQETQYF
>TRBD2|-|TRBJ2-3|TRBV4-2
TGTGCCAGCAGCCAAGATTCCTTGGTGAGCGGGATGTCAGATACGCAGTATTTT
CASSQDSLVSGMSDTQYF
>-|once|TRBJ2-7|TRBV16
TGTGCCAGCAGCCAAGTGGTGACGGGCGAGCAGTACTTC
CASSQVVTGEQYF
>-|-|TRBJ1-4|TRBV10-3
TGTGCCATCTCAACCCCCGCTAATGAAAAACTGTTTTTT
CAISTPANEKLFF
>-|-|TRBJ1-5|TRBV28
TGTGCCAGCATCAGTTATAATAGGGCTGTAGGCAATCAGCCCCAGCATTTT
CASISYNRAVGNQPQHF
>TRBD1|few|TRBJ1-5|TRBV5-5
TGTGCCAGCAGCACCGGGACAGGGGGCAATCAGCCCCAGCATTTT
CASSTGTGGNQPQHF
>TRBD1|-|TRBJ2-5|TRBV6-1
TGTGCCAGCAGTGAACTCCGGGACAGGGGGAAGACCCAGTACTTC
CASSELRDRGKTQYF
>TRBD1|many|TRBJ2-7|TRBV12-3/TRBV12-4
TGTGCCAGCAGTTCGACAGGGGGGGTTTACGAGCAGTACTTC
CASSSTGGVYEQYF
>TRBD2|-|TRBJ2-1|TRBV20-1
TGCAGTGCTAGAGATCCAAGCGGGGGGGGTAATGAGCAGTTCTTC
CSARDPSGGGNEQFF
>-|-|TRBJ1-4|TRBV3-1
TGTGCCAGCAGCCGACAGTGGGCTAATGAAAAACTGTTTTTT
CASSRQWANEKLFF
>-|once|TRBJ2-3|TRBV15
TGTGCCACCAGCAGAGAGGCCGGAGATGCGCAGTATTTT
CATSREAGDAQYF
>-|few|TRBJ2-7|TRBV7-9
TGTGCCAGCAGCTTAGAGTTCCGCTCCTACGAGCAGTACTTC
CASSLEFRSYEQYF
>-|-|TRBJ2-3|TRBV12-3/TRBV12-4
TGTGCCAGCACCCCCTGGGAAGGCACAGATACGCAGTATTTT
CASTPWEGTDTQYF
>-|few|TRBJ1-2|TRBV9
TGTGCCAGCAGCGTATATGAAGGAGTTTATGGCTACACCTTC
CASSVYEGVYGYTF
>-|-|TRBJ2-5|TRBV19
TGTGCCAGTAGCGGCGACACTCGGGGGACCCAGTACTTC
CASSGDTRGTQYF
>-|few|TRBJ1-2|TRBV28
TGTGCCAGCACCGCCGGGACCGATGGCTACACCTTC
CASTAGTDGYTF
>TRBD1|-|TRBJ2-5|TRBV5-6
TGTGCCAGCAGCCTGGACCCGGGACAGGGACCGACCCAGTACTTC
CASSLDPGQGPTQYF
>-|-|TRBJ2-7|TRBV6-2/TRBV6-3
TGTGCCAGCAGCCCGGGCTCAGCCCTTAACGAGCAGTACTTC
CASSPGSALNEQYF
>-|few|TRBJ1-2|TRBV5-1
TGCGCCAGCAGCTTGGGACAGGTCCTCCATGGCTACACCTTC
CASSLGQVLHGYTF
>-|-|TRBJ2-3|TRBV6-2/TRBV6-3
TGTGCCAGCACCCGAGGGGTAACAGATACGCAGTATTTT
CASTRGVTDTQYF
>-|-|TRBJ2-3|TRBV2
TGTGCCTCACACCCCATCCGAGGGAGCACAGATACGCAGTATTTT
CASHPIRGSTDTQYF
>-|-|TRBJ2-2|TRBV7-9
TGTGCCAGCAGCCGCGCGGGACCCAACACCGGGGAGCTGTTTTTT
CASSRAGPNTGELFF
>TRBD2|-|TRBJ2-7|TRBV4-1
TGCGCCAGCAGCCAAATCGGTCGGGGAGGGTACGAGCAGTACTTC
CASSQIGRGGYEQYF
>TRBD2|-|TRBJ2-5|TRBV3-1
TGTGCCAGCAGCCAAGGACTAGCGGGAGGAACCCGGGCCTACGAGCGGTACTTC
CASSQGLAGGTRAYERYF
>TRBD1|-|TRBJ1-1|TRBV12-3/TRBV12-4
TGTGCCAGCAGACCGGACAGGGTTAGTAGTGAAGCTTTCTTT
CASRPDRVSSEAFF
>-|-|TRBJ2-3|TRBV3-1
TGTGCCAGCAACCAAGGGGGCACAGATACGCAGTATTTT
CASNQGGTDTQYF
>-|few|TRBJ2-1|TRBV3-1
TGTGCCAGCAGCCAAGACCCCTGGACGGGGGTAAGGTATGAGCAGTTCTTC
CASSQDPWTGVRYEQFF
>-|once|TRBJ2-3|TRBV19
TGTGCCAGTAGCGATCCTACGGCCCCCACAGATACGCAGTATTTT
CASSDPTAPTDTQYF
>-|many|TRBJ2-3|TRBV28
TGTGCCAGCAGTTTTAGTCTGGGTCTGAGCACAGATACGCAGTATTTT
CASSFSLGLSTDTQYF
>-|few|TRBJ2-1|TRBV9
TGTGCCAGCAGCCCTACCGGGACGGGAGTCGATGAGCAGTTCTTC
CASSPTGTGVDEQFF
>-|-|TRBJ2-7|TRBV6-5
TGTGCCAGCAGTTACCAAAACGACGAGCAGTACTTC
CASSYQNDEQYF
>TRBD2|few|TRBJ2-3|TRBV10-3
TGTGCCATTAGAGATAGCGGGGGGAAATCGGATACGCAGTATTTT
CAIRDSGGKSDTQYF
>TRBD2|-|TRBJ2-1|TRBV20-1
TGCAGTGCTAGAGGAAGGACTAGCGGACTCAATGAGCAGTTCTTC
CSARGRTSGLNEQFF
>TRBD1|-|TRBJ1-2|TRBV2
TGTGCCAGCACTCGGGACAGGGGGCTGGGTAACTATGGCTACACCTTC
CASTRDRGLGNYGYTF
>-|-|TRBJ2-1|TRBV12-3/TRBV12-4
TGTGCCAGCGTATCACTCAATGAGCAGTTCTTC
CASVSLNEQFF
>TRBD2|-|TRBJ2-3|TRBV2
TGTGCCAGCAGCACTAGCGGGAGATTGTCCGATACGCAGTATTTT
CASSTSGRLSDTQYF
>-|-|TRBJ2-5|TRBV28
TGTGCCAGCAGTCCCGTTAGAGGGATGGAGACCCAGTACTTC
CASSPVRGMETQYF
>-|-|TRBJ2-5|TRBV7-2
TGTGCCAGCAGCAGAGAGGATGGAGAGACCCAGTACTTC
CASSREDGETQYF
>-|few|TRBJ1-1|TRBV15
TGTGCCACCAGCAGAGAGACAACTACCCTACAGGCAGCTTTCTTT
CATSRETTTLQAAFF
>-|-|TRBJ2-1|TRBV5-1
TGCGCCAGCAGCTTGGGACCTGGGGGACCGGACTACAATGAGCAGTTCTTC
CASSLGPGGPDYNEQFF
>TRBD1|-|TRBJ1-1|TRBV28
TGTGCCAGCAGTTTAATATGGACAGGGAACACTGAAGCTTTCTTT
CASSLIWTGNTEAFF
>-|-|TRBJ1-1|TRBV20-1
TGCAGTGCCCCCGGTGTGGGTCGGGGGATCACTGAAGCTTTCTTT
CSAPGVGRGITEAFF
>-|few|TRBJ2-7|TRBV27
TGTGCCAGCAGGAGGGGACACTCCTACGAGCAGTACTTC
CASRRGHSYEQYF
>-|-|TRBJ2-2|TRBV10-2
TGCGCCAGCAGTGGACTAGTTATCACCGGGGAGCTGTTTTTT
CASSGLVITGELFF
>-|few|TRBJ1-2|TRBV28
-
CASSSSGVGGYGYTF
>-|-|TRBJ2-5|TRBV18
TGTGCCAGCTCACCACCATCGCTGGGGACCCAGTACTTC
CASSPPSLGTQYF
>TRBD1|-|TRBJ2-1|TRBV20-1
TGCAGTGCTAGATCCGGGACAGGGGTTGTATGTGAGCAGTTCTTC
CSARSGTGVVCEQFF
>-|-|TRBJ2-1|TRBV7-2
TGTGCCAGCAGCTCTCGGTCCTACAATGAGCAGTTCTTC
CASSSRSYNEQFF
>-|-|TRBJ1-5|TRBV4-1
TGCGCCGGCAGCCAAGAGCTTGTAGGGAAAATCCGTCAGCCCCAGCATTTT
CAGSQELVGKIRQPQHF
>-|-|TRBJ2-7|TRBV5-8
TGTGCCAGCAGCTTGGCCCTATCAGGGGAATACTACGAGCAGTACTTC
CASSLALSGEYYEQYF
>-|-|TRBJ1-1|TRBV6-6
TGTGCCAGCAGTTCCCCCGCTCGAGGGGACACTGAAGCTTTCTTT
CASSSPARGDTEAFF
>TRBD2|-|TRBJ2-7|TRBV5-1
TGCGCCAGCAGCTCTACTAGCGGACTAGCCTACGAGCAGTACTTC
CASSSTSGLAYEQYF
>TRBD2|many|TRBJ2-7|TRBV12-3/TRBV12-4
TGTGCCAGCTCGGGACTAGCGAATCAGTGGCGCGAGCAGTACTTC
CASSGLANQWREQYF
>-|-|TRBJ1-5|TRBV6-5
TGTGCCAGCAGCTCCCAAGGGGGGGCTGGTGGGCCCCAGCATTTT
CASSSQGGAGGPQHF